Listed below are T cell receptor beta chains from one sample, sequenced in a study of shared clonotypes between healthy human individuals. Sequenced by immunoSEQ multiplex PCR; TCRdb stores in-frame clones only, minus some. The table records approximately 2,000,000 clones, 92% of them present only once. The specimen was naive CD4+ T cells from PBMCs. The receptors come from a man between 18 and 35 years old in good health. Some clones in this sample may be carry-over from other donors' samples. The CDR3 runs from the conserved cysteine through the conserved F or W. D genes are given only for firm matches. Clone size is shown for a subset of rows, as once, few, many or a class of expanded clone.

CDR3 DNA	CDR3 protein	V gene	J gene	D gene	clone size	CDR3 length
TGTGCCAGCAGCTCCCCCATGCCGGGACTAGCGGGGATCCAAGAGACCCAGTACTTC	CASSSPMPGLAGIQETQYF	TRBV13	TRBJ2-5	TRBD2	once	19
TGTGCCAGCAGCCAACCACTCGGGACACTGTCCCTCTACGAGCAGTACTTC	CASSQPLGTLSLYEQYF	TRBV28	TRBJ2-7	NA	once	17
TGTGCCAGCAGTTTTGATCTCTACGAGCAGTACTTC	CASSFDLYEQYF	TRBV28	TRBJ2-7	NA	NA	12
TGTGCCAGCAAAGGAAACAGGATGGGCAATCAGCCCCAGCATTTT	CASKGNRMGNQPQHF	TRBV6-1	TRBJ1-5	NA	NA	15
TGTGCCAGCAGTGGCGGGACAGGGAATGAGCAGTTCTTC	CASSGGTGNEQFF	TRBV2	TRBJ2-1	TRBD1	NA	13
TGTGCCAGCAGAAAGGGACAGGGGGGTCGCGGGGAGACCCAGTACTTC	CASRKGQGGRGETQYF	TRBV27	TRBJ2-5	TRBD1	NA	16
TGCGCCAGCAGCGCACTAGCGGGAGTACAAGAGACCCAGTACTTC	CASSALAGVQETQYF	TRBV5-1	TRBJ2-5	TRBD2	NA	15
TGTGCCAGCAGACTAGGACTAGCATGGGATACGCAGTATTTT	CASRLGLAWDTQYF	TRBV2	TRBJ2-3	TRBD2	once	14
TGTGCCAGCAGTTCCATAACAGGGAGTGGTGGAAACACCATATATTTT	CASSSITGSGGNTIYF	TRBV6-6	TRBJ1-3	NA	NA	16
TGTGCCAGCAGCTTGGGGGTACCGGCCTACGAGCAGTACTTC	CASSLGVPAYEQYF	TRBV11-2	TRBJ2-7	NA	NA	14
TGTGCCAGCAGCCCCACAGGGAGGACAGATACGCAGTATTTT	CASSPTGRTDTQYF	TRBV2	TRBJ2-3	NA	NA	14
TGTGCCAGTAGTCGGGACAGGGGGACCGCTTCCTACACCTTC	CASSRDRGTASYTF	TRBV19	TRBJ1-2	TRBD1	NA	14
TGTGCCAGCCCTGGGACAGGGTGCTTTACTGAAGCTTTCTTT	CASPGTGCFTEAFF	TRBV21-1	TRBJ1-1	NA	NA	14
TGTGCCAGCAGCCGCGGGCTAGTCACAGATACGCAGTATTTT	CASSRGLVTDTQYF	TRBV7-3	TRBJ2-3	NA	NA	14
TGTGCCAGCAGGCTAGCGGGAGTAATCCACGAGCAGTACTTC	CASRLAGVIHEQYF	TRBV7-2	TRBJ2-7	TRBD2	NA	14
TGTGCCAGCACCGGGGGGGGCACAGATACGCAGTATTTT	CASTGGGTDTQYF	TRBV28	TRBJ2-3	TRBD2	NA	13
TGCGCCAGCAGCTTGGATCCGGGACCCTACGAGCAGTACTTC	CASSLDPGPYEQYF	TRBV5-1	TRBJ2-7	NA	NA	14
TGTGCCAGCAGTCCTAGGGACCTCGGCACGGATACGCAGTATTTT	CASSPRDLGTDTQYF	TRBV5-4	TRBJ2-3	NA	once	15
TGTGCCAGCAGCTTGGACTATACGAACACCGGGGAGCTGTTTTTT	CASSLDYTNTGELFF	TRBV5-4	TRBJ2-2	NA	NA	15
TGTGCCAGCAGCTCATCAAGAACAGGGGACACTGAAGCTTTCTTT	CASSSSRTGDTEAFF	TRBV5-6	TRBJ1-1	TRBD1	few	15
TGTGCCAGTAGTGCACCGGCAAACTTCCTTCGTGGCTACACCTTC	CASSAPANFLRGYTF	TRBV19	TRBJ1-2	NA	NA	15
TGTGCCAGCAGCTTTGGACGGAGCTCCTACAATGAGCAGTTCTTC	CASSFGRSSYNEQFF	TRBV7-2	TRBJ2-1	NA	NA	15
TGCGCCAGCAGTGACTCGGGGGGCACCGGGGAGCTGTTTTTT	CASSDSGGTGELFF	TRBV10-1	TRBJ2-2	TRBD2	NA	14
TGTGCCAGCAGCGTAGTCACAGATACGCAGTATTTT	CASSVVTDTQYF	TRBV9	TRBJ2-3	NA	NA	12
TGTGCCAGCAGCCGGACAGGGATGGCAGATACGCAGTATTTT	CASSRTGMADTQYF	TRBV9	TRBJ2-3	TRBD1	NA	14
TGTGCCAGCAGTAGGCGACAGGGACTAGCAGATACGCAGTATTTT	CASSRRQGLADTQYF	TRBV27	TRBJ2-3	NA	NA	15
TGTGCCAGCAGCGCCCGCCTGAACACTGAAGCTTTCTTT	CASSARLNTEAFF	TRBV9	TRBJ1-1	NA	NA	13
TGTGCCAGCAGCCCGCCGGACAGGGCGGAGACCCAGTACTTC	CASSPPDRAETQYF	TRBV7-3	TRBJ2-5	TRBD1	NA	14
TGTGCCTGGGTGACAGGGGGCTTAGGAAGCATTCAGTACTTC	CAWVTGGLGSIQYF	TRBV30	TRBJ2-4	TRBD1	NA	14
TGTGCCAGCAGCCAGCAACAAGGAAACACCATATATTTT	CASSQQQGNTIYF	TRBV11-2	TRBJ1-3	NA	NA	13
TGCAGCGTTGGTGACCCGGGGAACACTGAAGCTTTCTTT	CSVGDPGNTEAFF	TRBV29-1	TRBJ1-1	NA	NA	13
TGCGCCAGCAGTGAGCCCGTCGGCGGGGGCACAGATACGCAGTATTTT	CASSEPVGGGTDTQYF	TRBV10-2	TRBJ2-3	NA	NA	16
TGCGCCAGCAGCTTAGGGACTAGCGGGAGCACCGATACGCAGTATTTT	CASSLGTSGSTDTQYF	TRBV5-1	TRBJ2-3	TRBD2	NA	16
TGTGCCAGCTCACCTCCTGGGGTGAACACTGAAGCTTTCTTT	CASSPPGVNTEAFF	TRBV18	TRBJ1-1	NA	NA	14
TGTGCCAGCAGGGCGACAGGGGGCACCGGGGAGCTGTTTTTT	CASRATGGTGELFF	TRBV6-5	TRBJ2-2	TRBD1	NA	14
TGTGCCAGCAGTGAAGGGGGCACTAGCACAGATACGCAGTATTTT	CASSEGGTSTDTQYF	TRBV2	TRBJ2-3	NA	NA	15
TGTGCCAGCAGAACCCCCCAAAGCGGGAAGCAGTTCTTC	CASRTPQSGKQFF	TRBV6-5	TRBJ2-1	TRBD2	NA	13
TGTGCCAGCAGCGGGGGCGGATTTAGCTCCTACGAGCAGTACTTC	CASSGGGFSSYEQYF	TRBV9	TRBJ2-7	NA	NA	15
TGCAGCGTTGGAATGACTAGCGGGAGCTACGAGCAGTACTTC	CSVGMTSGSYEQYF	TRBV29-1	TRBJ2-7	TRBD2	NA	14
TGTGCCAGCAGCAAAGAGCCCAGTTCCTACGAGCAGTACTTC	CASSKEPSSYEQYF	TRBV7-3	TRBJ2-7	NA	NA	14
TGTGCCAGCAGTGAATTGGGTCGACGGGAGAGCTACAATGAGCAGTTCTTC	CASSELGRRESYNEQFF	TRBV25-1	TRBJ2-1	NA	once	17
TGTGCCAGTAGTATAGATCCCAGGGGAGGCGAGCAGTACTTC	CASSIDPRGGEQYF	TRBV19	TRBJ2-7	NA	NA	14
TGTGCCAGCAGCTTGTTAACGTCTGGCTACACCTTC	CASSLLTSGYTF	TRBV5-8	TRBJ1-2	NA	NA	12
TGCGCCAGCAGCCAAGATCCCCGACGGTCGGCGGGTGAAAAACTGTTTTTT	CASSQDPRRSAGEKLFF	TRBV4-3	TRBJ1-4	NA	NA	17
TGTGCCAGCAGCCGGATTGGGCAGAACACTGAAGCTTTCTTT	CASSRIGQNTEAFF	TRBV7-9	TRBJ1-1	NA	once	14
TGTGCCTGGGGGAAAGGCGGGGGTTACAATGAGCAGTTCTTC	CAWGKGGGYNEQFF	TRBV30	TRBJ2-1	TRBD2	NA	14
TGTGCCAGAAGAGGGACAGGGGGGTTTTTGGCCGGGGAGCTGTTTTTT	CARRGTGGFLAGELFF	TRBV30	TRBJ2-2	TRBD1	once	16
TGTGCCAGCAGGGACTTTTGGGGGACCCAGTACTTC	CASRDFWGTQYF	TRBV25-1	TRBJ2-5	NA	NA	12
TGCGCCAGCAGCTTGGGTGGGACGGATAACTATGGCTACACCTTC	CASSLGGTDNYGYTF	TRBV5-1	TRBJ1-2	NA	NA	15
TGTGCCAGCAGCTTGACCCCCGTTTCGTCGGGCTCTGGAAACACCATATATTTT	CASSLTPVSSGSGNTIYF	TRBV7-6	TRBJ1-3	NA	NA	18
TGTGCCAGCAGCTCCAGCTTAGCGGGGAACACTGAAGCTTTCTTT	CASSSSLAGNTEAFF	TRBV11-2	TRBJ1-1	NA	NA	15
TGTGCCAGCAGCCCCACACTAGCGGAAAGCACAGATACGCAGTATTTT	CASSPTLAESTDTQYF	TRBV7-8	TRBJ2-3	TRBD2	NA	16